These 21 T cell receptor beta chains were sequenced from one sample in a study of T cell responses to AZD1222 COVID-19 vaccine. Here immunoSEQ multiplex PCR was the method, and the copy in TCRdb shows in-frame clones only, minus some. This sample has around 150,000 clones, with 85% to 95% found just once. The sequencing here drew on peripheral blood, taken on day 0 of AZD1222 vaccination. These receptors all stem from an adult in good health.

This clone was observed a handful of times. The V and J genes are TRBV19 and TRBJ1-5, with 9 nucleotides matching TRBD1. The CDR3 extends over 14 amino acids. V lost 9 bases and J lost 2; bases outside the gene matches: 5. Germline-derived CDR1 and CDR2 are LNHDA and SQIVND (reference sequence). The CDR3 spells CASRTGEGNQPQHF. DNA of the CDR3: TGTGCCAGCCGGACAGGGGAGGGCAATCAGCCCCAGCATTTT.

The V gene is TRBV7-3, the J gene TRBJ2-3, with D maybe TRBD1 (6 bases). Trimming stripped 6 bases from V and 4 bases from J, with 17 bases between. The germline V gene encodes CDR1 SGHTA and CDR2 FQGTGA. This CDR3 has 15 residues. This CDR3 reads CASRQGTPGADTQYF. Written as DNA, the CDR3 is TGTGCCAGCAGGCAGGGGACGCCCGGGGCAGATACGCAGTATTTT.

As DNA, the CDR3 is TGTGCCAGCAGCTCTCTAAGGACAGACTCCTATGGCTACACCTTC. Its protein is CASSSLRTDSYGYTF. The rearrangement links TRBV7-9 to TRBJ1-2; the D gene is possibly TRBD1 (6 bases). The V and J ends lost 4 bases and 4 bases respectively, with 16 bases between them. The CDR3 is 15 residues long. The germline gives CDR1 SEHNR, CDR2 FQNEAQ (reference sequence).

The CDR3: CASSLPDYNSPLHF. DNA for the CDR3: TGCGCCAGCAGCTTGCCGGACTATAATTCACCCCTCCACTTT. V usage is TRBV5-1 and J usage is TRBJ1-6; D gene ambiguous. V shed 1 base and J shed 3 bases, with 5 bases lying between them. The germline CDR1 and CDR2 sequences are SGHRS and YFSETQ. The CDR3 has 14 amino acids.

This clone is a singleton in its sample. This chain connects TRBV9 to TRBJ1-3; D is uncertain. V dropped 0 bases and J dropped 4 bases, with 11 bases sitting between them. Germline CDR1 and CDR2: SGDLS and YYNGEE. This CDR3 region has 15 residues. For the CDR3, the DNA is TGTGCCAGCAGCGTAGTGCGGACTCAGGGAAACACCATATATTTT. This encodes CASSVVRTQGNTIYF.

This chain links TRBV30 with TRBJ2-5, with D perhaps given as TRBD1 or TRBD2 (5 bases each). V lost 5 bases, J lost 7 bases, and 11 bases lay in between. CDR3 size: 11 residues. Per germline, CDR1 GTSNPN and CDR2 SVGIG (reference sequence). For the CDR3, the DNA is TGTGCCTGGGGGGGATCGGGGACCCAGTACTTC. Its translation: CAWGGSGTQYF.

The chain employs TRBV24-1 and TRBJ2-7; the D is unclear. V was cut by 2 bases and J by 0 bases, with 7 bases left in between. The CDR3 has 14 residues. The germline V gene has CDR1 KGHDR and CDR2 SFDVKD. The CDR3 bases are TGTGCCACCAGTGATTCCGTCGGCTCCTACGAGCAGTACTTC. It translates to CATSDSVGSYEQYF.

The chain carries TRBV9 and TRBJ2-5; 9 bases are a match to TRBD1. Trimming took 4 bases from V and 2 from J; bases not matched to a gene: 9. The length of the CDR3 is 16 residues. From germline, CDR1 is SGDLS and CDR2 YYNGEE. In DNA, the CDR3 is TGTGCCAGCAGCCCCCGACAGGGGGTGAATCAAGAGACCCAGTACTTC. This gives the protein CASSPRQGVNQETQYF.

This chain uses TRBV19 with TRBJ1-2; 8 bases match TRBD1. J lost 3 bases, V lost 3 bases, and 6 bases had no gene match. CDR1 LNHDA and CDR2 SQIVND come from the germline V gene (reference sequence). The CDR3 has 15 residues. The CDR3 is CASSMNRGLDYGYTF. Here the CDR3 DNA reads TGTGCCAGTAGTATGAACAGGGGGTTGGACTATGGCTACACCTTC.

The chain recombines TRBV10-3 with TRBJ2-5; D gene unclear. The CDR3 is 11 residues long. In germline, CDR1 is ENHRY, CDR2 SYGVKD. Trimming pared 0 bases from V and 5 bases from J, leaving 1 base between. The CDR3 reads CAISESETQYF. CDR3 DNA sequence: TGTGCCATCAGTGAGTCCGAGACCCAGTACTTC.

V is TRBV7-3 and J is TRBJ1-1, with 9 bases matching TRBD1. This CDR3 contains 14 residues. The J segment lost 8 bases and the V segment lost 3 bases, leaving 7 bases of the junction unmatched. Germline values: CDR1 SGHTA, CDR2 FQGTGA. The CDR3 sequence: CASSFGTGRSEAFF. CDR3 bases: TGTGCCAGCAGCTTCGGGACAGGGCGGTCCGAAGCTTTCTTT.

The rearrangement uses TRBV6-6 and TRBJ2-2; D unclear. The germline V gene encodes CDR1 MNHNY and CDR2 SVGAGI (reference sequence). V dropped 4 bases and J dropped 3 bases, with 3 bases sitting between them. This CDR3 region has 12 residues. The CDR3: CASSWDTGELFF. In DNA form, the CDR3 reads TGTGCCAGCAGTTGGGACACCGGGGAGCTGTTTTTT.

This clone has only one observation. This sequence joins TRBV19 and TRBJ1-5; TRBD1 agrees at 7 bases. Germline V lookup: CDR1 LNHDA, CDR2 SQIVND (reference sequence). V lost 5 bases, J lost 0 bases, and 13 bases stayed unmatched. The CDR3 sequence is 18 residues long. This CDR3 reads CASSFFAWDSYSNQPQHF. CDR3 bases: TGTGCCAGTAGTTTCTTTGCTTGGGACAGCTATAGCAATCAGCCCCAGCATTTT.

J is TRBJ1-5 and V is TRBV6-2 or TRBV6-3; 7 bases are a match to TRBD1. CDR1 and CDR2 (germline): MNHEY, SVGEGT. CDR3 length: 17 amino acids. V shed 5 bases, J shed 3 bases, and the junction held 13 bases outside the gene matches. CDR3 amino acids: CASSGETGLNNNQPQHF. In nucleotides, the CDR3 is TGTGCCAGCAGTGGCGAGACAGGGTTGAATAACAATCAGCCCCAGCATTTT.

The chain uses TRBV6-2 or TRBV6-3 and TRBJ2-2; 13 bases align to TRBD2. V was pared by 6 bases and J by 5 bases, with 6 bases of the junction left unmatched. The germline V gene encodes CDR1 MNHEY and CDR2 SVGEGT. The CDR3 extends over 16 amino acids. CDR3 sequence reads: CASSRRLAGGTGELFF. CDR3 DNA: TGTGCCAGCAGCCGCCGACTAGCGGGAGGTACCGGGGAGCTGTTTTTT.

This rearrangement joins TRBV28 to TRBJ2-1; D might be TRBD1 (5 bases). The CDR3 extends over 13 amino acids. CDR1 and CDR2 from the germline V gene are MDHEN and SYDVKM. Between the trimmed V and J ends, which lost 10 bases and 3 bases, there was a span of 13 bases. The chain's CDR3 is CATGRGRYNEQFF. Here the CDR3 DNA reads TGTGCCACCGGAAGGGGCCGCTACAATGAGCAGTTCTTC.

This chain links TRBV19 with TRBJ2-7; D is unresolved. The CDR3 covers 14 residues. Germline values: CDR1 LNHDA, CDR2 SQIVND (reference sequence). Trimming left V 1 base short and J 3 bases short, with 10 bases between. Here the CDR3 reads CASSIGAISYEQYF. The CDR3, as DNA: TGTGCCAGTAGTATAGGGGCAATCAGCTACGAGCAGTACTTC.

The V gene is TRBV28, the J gene TRBJ1-5; no clear D gene. The CDR3 consists of 14 residues. Germline CDR1 is MDHEN and CDR2 is SYDVKM. Trimming left V 7 bases short and J 1 base short, with 11 bases between. The CDR3 DNA reads as TGTGCCAGCACCCTCGACGGAAGCAATCAGCCCCAGCATTTT. Translating it yields CASTLDGSNQPQHF. The variable domain in full, completed from reference TRBV28 and TRBJ1-5, reads DVKVTQSSRYLVKRTGEKVFLECVQDMDHENMFWYRQDPGLGLRLIYFSYDVKMKEKGDIPEGYSVSREKKERFSLILESASTNQTSMYLCASTLDGSNQPQHFGDGTRLSIL.

The chain joins TRBV7-9 to TRBJ2-1; 8 bases agree with TRBD2. V was clipped by 1 base and J by 0 bases; unmatched bases: 5. The CDR3 is 17 amino acids. The germline V gene has CDR1 SEHNR and CDR2 FQNEAQ (reference sequence). CDR3 loop: CASSLGSLAGSYNEQFF. The CDR3 DNA is TGTGCCAGCAGCTTAGGGAGTCTAGCGGGCTCCTACAATGAGCAGTTCTTC.

The V and J genes are TRBV15 and TRBJ2-3, with D perhaps assigned TRBD1 or TRBD2 (5 bases each). V lost 4 bases and J 6 bases, leaving 14 bases between the germline ends. Germline CDR1 and CDR2: LNHNV and YYDKDF (reference sequence). The CDR3 covers 14 residues. The CDR3 loop reads CATSNGGSSDTQYF. CDR3 coding DNA: TGTGCCACCAGCAATGGGGGTTCTTCGGATACGCAGTATTTT.

The J gene is TRBJ2-7, the V gene TRBV27; 8 positions match TRBD2. CDR3 size: 14 residues. The V gene's germline CDR1 is MNHEY and CDR2 SMNVEV (reference sequence). Trimming cost V 6 bases and J 3 bases; bases outside gene matches: 7. The CDR3 DNA is TGTGCCAGCAGGACCGGGACTAGTCACTACGAGCAGTACTTC. Translation gives CASRTGTSHYEQYF.